These T cell receptor beta chains were read from a single sample in a study of T cells in localized non-small cell lung cancer. Repertoires were generated with immunoSEQ multiplex PCR, while TCRdb's copy carries only in-frame clones and drops some. The table lists about 33,000 clones, roughly 90% of them singletons. The sample was peripheral blood, taken before any cancer treatment. The receptors shown here come from a man between 40 and 70 years old with stage I lung adenocarcinoma. Each CDR3 is given with its conserved first and last residue. D genes are given only for firm matches. The size of a clone is reported for some rows only, either as once, few or many, or as a class for expanded clones.

TGTGCCAGTAGAGAGGGGGGAGGGCTTATTGGTGAAGCTTTCTTT | CASREGGGLIGEAFF | once | TRBJ1-1 | . | TRBV19
TGTGCCAGTACGACGAGGAGCGGAGGCGTTTATAATTCACCCCTCCACTTT | CASTTRSGGVYNSPLHF | . | TRBJ1-6 | . | TRBV19
TGTGCCAGCAGCAGGGGGAACACTGAAGCTTTCTTT | CASSRGNTEAFF | once | TRBJ1-1 | . | TRBV9
TGTGCCAGTACTAAGGGGACAGGGTTTGGCTACACCTTC | CASTKGTGFGYTF | few | TRBJ1-2 | TRBD1 | TRBV19
TGTGCCAGCTCACCGAAGGATGCGTCCTACGAGCAGTACTTC | CASSPKDASYEQYF | . | TRBJ2-7 | . | TRBV18
TGCGCCAGCAGTTTTGGAGCTGGAAACACCATATATTTT | CASSFGAGNTIYF | . | TRBJ1-3 | . | TRBV5-1
TGTGCTTGGACCGGAAAAGGTGCGGAAAAACTGTTTTTT | CAWTGKGAEKLFF | . | TRBJ1-4 | . | TRBV30
TGTGCCAGCAGTTTAGGTGGACCCGGGCGCGAGCAGTACTTC | CASSLGGPGREQYF | . | TRBJ2-7 | . | TRBV27
TGCGCCAGCAGGCAACCAGGAGCGAATGGCTACACCTTC | CASRQPGANGYTF | . | TRBJ1-2 | . | TRBV5-1
TGTGCCAGCAGCTCGTCTACAGGGATCAATTCACCCCTCCACTTT | CASSSSTGINSPLHF | . | TRBJ1-6 | . | TRBV5-5
TGTGCCAGCAGTTTAGAAGGGGGGCTTAACAATCAGCCCCAGCATTTT | CASSLEGGLNNQPQHF | . | TRBJ1-5 | . | TRBV2
TGTGCCAGCAGTCCTGCCAGGGGTGTTAATGAAAAACTGTTTTTT | CASSPARGVNEKLFF | . | TRBJ1-4 | . | TRBV27
TGTGCCAGCAGCGTAGGCACAGATACGCAGTATTTT | CASSVGTDTQYF | . | TRBJ2-3 | . | TRBV9
TGTGCCACCAGCAGGCTGATGAACACCGGGGAGCTGTTTTTT | CATSRLMNTGELFF | . | TRBJ2-2 | . | TRBV15
TGTGCCAGCTCGATTGCCCAGGCGAACTCTGGAAACACCATATATTTT | CASSIAQANSGNTIYF | . | TRBJ1-3 | . | TRBV18
TGTGCCTGGAGAGCCCAGGGGGGCACTGAAGCTTTCTTT | CAWRAQGGTEAFF | once | TRBJ1-1 | TRBD1 | TRBV30
TGTGCCAGCAGCCAGGGAGAGGGCTCCTGGTCTGAAGCTTTCTTT | CASSQGEGSWSEAFF | . | TRBJ1-1 | . | TRBV7-8
TGTGCCAGCAGTTACAGAGCTTCCTACGAGCAGTACTTC | CASSYRASYEQYF | . | TRBJ2-7 | . | TRBV27
TGTGCCAGCAGTGAATCTATCCCGGGACAGGGTCTTCCACCCCTCCACTTT | CASSESIPGQGLPPLHF | . | TRBJ1-6 | TRBD1 | TRBV25-1
TGTGCTAGTGGTTTGGCGGCACCAAATCAGCCCCAGCATTTT | CASGLAAPNQPQHF | . | TRBJ1-5 | . | TRBV12-5
TGTGCCAGCTCACCAGGGACAGCTAGGAACACTGAAGCTTTCTTT | CASSPGTARNTEAFF | . | TRBJ1-1 | TRBD1 | TRBV18
TGTGCCAGCAGTACGACAGTTGAAGAGACCCAGTACTTC | CASSTTVEETQYF | . | TRBJ2-5 | . | TRBV6-1
TGTGCCAGTAGCATACAGGGTCCTGGAAACACCATATATTTT | CASSIQGPGNTIYF | . | TRBJ1-3 | . | TRBV19
TGCGCCAGCAGCCAAAGCTCAGGGTCCGTCTACGAGCAGTACTTC | CASSQSSGSVYEQYF | . | TRBJ2-7 | . | TRBV4-1
TGTGCCAGCAGCTTATACAGGGTTGCTGGGGCCAACGTCCTGACTTTC | CASSLYRVAGANVLTF | . | TRBJ2-6 | . | TRBV7-2
TGTGCCAGCAGCGTCGTGGGGGCCGGGGAGCTGTTTTTT | CASSVVGAGELFF | . | TRBJ2-2 | . | TRBV9
TGTGCCTGGAGTGCGGTGAAGGAGCCCCAGCATTTT | CAWSAVKEPQHF | . | TRBJ1-5 | . | TRBV30
TGCGCCAGCAGCCTACCGGGACAAGGCCCTGGCGCTTTC | CASSLPGQGPGAF | . | TRBJ1-2 | . | TRBV4-1